The T cell receptor beta chain described here comes from a study of blood T cell repertoires in COVID-19. In the study overall: In each case, the material was cDNA or gDNA derived from T cells, B-cell-depleted T cells, or PBMCs.

Original processing notes: Scientists estimated how many nucleated cells there were by amplifying reference gene primers. Some clones are missing from TCRdb's copy, which holds only in-frame ones; the method was immunoSEQ multiplex PCR. The D gene and trimming were derived from the DNA, and the V and J assignments and clone size from that table. The sample contains 310,000 or so clones, about 88% of which appear only once. Clinical history as reported by participants underpinned cohort assignment. CDR3 size: 15 residues. Germline values: CDR1 SGHNT, CDR2 YENEEA. V lost 1 base, J lost 4 bases, and 11 bases lay in between.

J is TRBJ2-1 and V is TRBV11-3; a possible D gene is TRBD2 (6 bases). The clonotype was recovered from a woman between 35 and 50 years old who had recovered from COVID-19. What was sequenced was PBMCs or T cells enriched from blood (not recorded which). The DNA of the CDR3 is TGTGCCAGCAGCTTAGCCCTGGGAGGATACAATGAGCAGTTCTTC. It specifies CASSLALGGYNEQFF. Based on the CDR3 plus reference TRBV11-3 and TRBJ2-1, the full variable domain is EAGVVQSPRYKIIEKKQPVAFWCNPISGHNTLYWYLQNLGQGPELLIRYENEEAVDDSQLPKDRFSAERLKGVDSTLKIQPAELGDSAVYLCASSLALGGYNEQFFGPGTRLTVL.